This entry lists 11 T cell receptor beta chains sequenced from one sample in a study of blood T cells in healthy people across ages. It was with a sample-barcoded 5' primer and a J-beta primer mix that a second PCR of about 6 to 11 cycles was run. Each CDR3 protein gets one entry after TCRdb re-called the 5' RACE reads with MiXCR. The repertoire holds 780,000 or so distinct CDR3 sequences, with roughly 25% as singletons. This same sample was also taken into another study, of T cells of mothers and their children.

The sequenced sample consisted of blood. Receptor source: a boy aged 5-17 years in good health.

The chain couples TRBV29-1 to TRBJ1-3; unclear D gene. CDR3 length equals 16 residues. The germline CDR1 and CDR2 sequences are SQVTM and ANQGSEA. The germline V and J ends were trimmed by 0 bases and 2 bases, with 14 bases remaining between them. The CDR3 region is CSVEDRTVETGNTIYF. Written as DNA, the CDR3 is TGCAGCGTTGAAGATAGAACGGTCGAGACTGGAAACACCATATATTTT.

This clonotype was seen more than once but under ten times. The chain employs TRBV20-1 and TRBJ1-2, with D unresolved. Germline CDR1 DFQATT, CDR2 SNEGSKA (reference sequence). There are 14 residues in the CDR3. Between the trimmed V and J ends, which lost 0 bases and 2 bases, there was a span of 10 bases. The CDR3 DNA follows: TGCAGTGCTAGAGAAATTCAGGAGAACTATGGCTACACCTTC. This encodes CSAREIQENYGYTF.

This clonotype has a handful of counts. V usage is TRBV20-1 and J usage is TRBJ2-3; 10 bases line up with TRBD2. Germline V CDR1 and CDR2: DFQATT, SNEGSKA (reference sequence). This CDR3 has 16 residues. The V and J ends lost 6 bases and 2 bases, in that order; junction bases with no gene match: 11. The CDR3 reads CSASRASGSPTDTQYF. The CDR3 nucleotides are TGCAGTGCCAGTCGGGCTAGCGGGAGCCCCACAGATACGCAGTATTTT.

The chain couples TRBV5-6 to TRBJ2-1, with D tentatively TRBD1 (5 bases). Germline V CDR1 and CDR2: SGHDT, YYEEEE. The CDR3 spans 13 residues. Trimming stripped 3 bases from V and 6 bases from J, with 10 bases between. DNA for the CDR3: TGTGCCAGCAGCTGGCAGGGTATCAATGAGCAGTTCTTC. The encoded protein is CASSWQGINEQFF. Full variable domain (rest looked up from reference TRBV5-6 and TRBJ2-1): DAGVTQSPTHLIKTRGQQVTLRCSPKSGHDTVSWYQQALGQGPQFIFQYYEEEERQRGNFPDRFSGHQFPNYSSELNVNALLLGDSALYLCASSWQGINEQFFGPGTRLTVL.

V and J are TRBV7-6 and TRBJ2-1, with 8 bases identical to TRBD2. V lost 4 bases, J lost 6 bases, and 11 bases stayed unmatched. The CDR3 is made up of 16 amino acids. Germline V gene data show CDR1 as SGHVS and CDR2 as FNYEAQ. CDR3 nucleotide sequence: TGTGCCAGCAGCTCCCTGACAGCGGGAGAAGGCAATGAGCAGTTCTTC. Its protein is CASSSLTAGEGNEQFF.

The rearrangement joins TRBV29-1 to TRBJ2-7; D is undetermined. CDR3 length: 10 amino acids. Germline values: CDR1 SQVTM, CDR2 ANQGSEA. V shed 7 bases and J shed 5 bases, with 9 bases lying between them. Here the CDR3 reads CSATTNEQYF. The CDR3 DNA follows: TGCAGCGCTACTACTAACGAGCAGTACTTC.

The CDR3 spells CSTSTPGQGNYEQYF. Here the CDR3 DNA reads TGCAGCACATCTACCCCGGGACAGGGTAACTACGAGCAGTACTTC. This chain links TRBV29-1 with TRBJ2-7, with TRBD1 identical over 9 bases. V shed 8 bases, J shed 3 bases, and the junction held 14 bases outside the gene matches. Germline V gene lookup returns CDR1 SQVTM and CDR2 ANQGSEA. CDR3 size: 15 residues.

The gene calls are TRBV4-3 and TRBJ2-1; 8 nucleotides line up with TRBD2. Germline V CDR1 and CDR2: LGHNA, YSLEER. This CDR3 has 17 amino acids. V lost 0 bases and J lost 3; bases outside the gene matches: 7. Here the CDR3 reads CASSQDGAGGNYNEQFF. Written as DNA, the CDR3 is TGCGCCAGCAGCCAAGACGGGGCGGGAGGCAACTACAATGAGCAGTTCTTC.

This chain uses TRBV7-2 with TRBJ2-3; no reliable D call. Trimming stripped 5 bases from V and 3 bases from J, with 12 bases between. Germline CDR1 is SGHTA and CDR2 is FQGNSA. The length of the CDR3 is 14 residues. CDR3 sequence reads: CASSPTTWTDTQYF. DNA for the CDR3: TGTGCCAGCAGCCCGACGACTTGGACAGATACGCAGTATTTT.

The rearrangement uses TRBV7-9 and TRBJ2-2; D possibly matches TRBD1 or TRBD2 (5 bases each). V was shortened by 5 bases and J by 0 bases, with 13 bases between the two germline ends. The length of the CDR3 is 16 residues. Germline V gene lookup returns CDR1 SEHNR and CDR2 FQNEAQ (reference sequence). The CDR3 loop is CASSRGAAANTGELFF. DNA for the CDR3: TGTGCCAGCAGCCGAGGGGCGGCCGCGAACACCGGGGAGCTGTTTTTT.

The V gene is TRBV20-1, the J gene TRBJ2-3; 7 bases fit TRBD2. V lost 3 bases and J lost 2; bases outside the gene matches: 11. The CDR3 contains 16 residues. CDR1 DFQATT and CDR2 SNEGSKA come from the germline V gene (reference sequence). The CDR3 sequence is CSASLLGRGYTDTQYF. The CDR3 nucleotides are TGCAGTGCTAGCTTACTAGGGAGGGGATACACAGATACGCAGTATTTT.